This TCR beta chain was recorded in a study of blood T cell repertoires in COVID-19 (dated by TCRdb to 2018 to 2020). A note on the overall study: Samples covering the acute and convalescent phases of COVID-19 were provided by collaborators in the United States, Italy and Spain. The prospective study material was composed of cDNA or gDNA derived from T cells, B-cell-depleted T cells, or PBMCs. Deeply sampled blood TCRbeta repertoires from subjects exposed to, actively infected with, or recovered from COVID-19 were included in the dataset. The repertoires were released in a freely available public database intended as a resource for research on the immune response to SARS-CoV-2. The samples were drawn from two sources: the first 160 participants of the ongoing ImmuneRACE study, and over 950 subjects contributed by 6 global collaborators. Nearly every sample came with metadata listing a de-identified subject ID, COVID-19 status, age in years and sex. Where available, HLA class I and class II types were taken from metadata supplied by the sample provider and were not determined by assay-based typing.

Findings and caveats that apply to the study as a whole: Clinical and demographic metadata were provided uncurated, with the amount varying by source and participant.

The immunoSEQ Assay, a bias-controlled multiplex PCR, was used to amplify TCRbeta CDR3 regions from genomic DNA. From the authors' description of their analysis: The number of nucleated cells in each sample was estimated from the amplification of reference gene primers within the assay. To quantify the absolute abundance of each unique TCRbeta CDR3 rearrangement, sequence reads were collapsed and filtered. For each sample, productive Simpson clonality was calculated as the square root of Simpson's diversity index across productive rearrangements. Entries here come from immuneACCESS through TCRdb and include only in-frame sequences with V and J called. Some clones fail to appear in such tables; in the studies checked, an unresolved V gene covers under half of the shortfall, and the cause of the remainder is unknown. The D gene and trimming were derived from the DNA, and the V and J assignments and clone size from that table. The table for this sample lists around 180,000 clones; 70% to 90% of them were counted only once. About a fifth of the sample belongs to the ten largest clones.

Each collaborating institution followed its own protocols to collect whole blood in K2EDTA tubes. For TCRbeta analysis, collaborators shipped samples as frozen whole blood, isolated PBMCs, or DNA extracted from either of those sample types. A remark on this clone: The antigen it recognizes is unknown. Base qualities are missing; no much larger clone stands one base away.

Cut back by 7 bases and 5 bases, the V and J ends lie 12 bases apart. As encoded in the germline V gene, CDR1 is SGHAT while CDR2 is FQNNGV. The CDR3, cysteine through phenylalanine, is 14 amino acids long. Solely the CDR3 DNA is kept, with 42 bases framed from the first base. The sample taken for sequencing was peripheral blood. The sequence is built from TRBV11-2 and TRBJ1-6; possibly the D gene is TRBD1, per 6 matching bases. The clonotype originates from a man aged 65 to 79 with active or convalescent COVID-19. The CDR3 protein is CASKGDTDNSPLHF. The nucleotide sequence reads as follows: TGTGCCAGCAAGGGGGACACCGATAATTCACCCCTCCACTTT.